The rows below give T cell receptor beta chains drawn from one sample of a study of blood T cell repertoires in COVID-19. Libraries were prepared by immunoSEQ multiplex PCR; TCRdb keeps only in-frame clonotypes and omits some of them. The sample gives around 97,000 clones, around 87% of which show up once; 15% to 20% is in the top ten. The sequenced sample consisted of peripheral blood. The receptors come from a human donor in a cohort sampled during active COVID-19. The CDR3 runs from the conserved cysteine through the conserved F or W. D genes are given only for firm matches.

v_call: TRBV27
j_call: TRBJ1-5
d_call: .
cdr3_aa: CASSLSVMYRHSNQPQHF

v_call: TRBV6-5
j_call: TRBJ1-2
d_call: .
cdr3_aa: CATGGDNGYTF

v_call: TRBV29-1
j_call: TRBJ2-7
d_call: TRBD2
cdr3_aa: CSARGGKEMDSPEQYF

v_call: TRBV29-1
j_call: TRBJ1-4
d_call: TRBD1
cdr3_aa: CSALGQGWEKLFF

v_call: TRBV13
j_call: TRBJ2-1
d_call: TRBD1
cdr3_aa: CASSLSQGQGKDEQFF

v_call: TRBV28
j_call: TRBJ2-7
d_call: TRBD2
cdr3_aa: CASSLLAGGLSYEQYF

v_call: TRBV5-4
j_call: TRBJ1-1
d_call: .
cdr3_aa: CASSLIRGNTEAFF

v_call: TRBV9
j_call: TRBJ2-3
d_call: .
cdr3_aa: CASSVDWTGTDTQYF

v_call: TRBV3-1/TRBV3-2
j_call: TRBJ2-7
d_call: .
cdr3_aa: CASSNQGGYEQYF

v_call: TRBV6-5
j_call: TRBJ2-7
d_call: .
cdr3_aa: CASSRSKFYEQYF

v_call: TRBV2
j_call: TRBJ1-2
d_call: .
cdr3_aa: CASSESGIDGYTF

v_call: TRBV12-5
j_call: TRBJ1-1
d_call: .
cdr3_aa: CASGLVPGEAFF

v_call: TRBV4-2
j_call: TRBJ2-7
d_call: .
cdr3_aa: CASSQETSSYEQYF

v_call: TRBV24-1
j_call: TRBJ2-5
d_call: TRBD1
cdr3_aa: CATSVEGARVRETQYF

v_call: TRBV7-2
j_call: TRBJ2-3
d_call: TRBD2
cdr3_aa: CASSLEAGVVDTQYF

v_call: TRBV19
j_call: TRBJ1-2
d_call: TRBD1
cdr3_aa: CASTGKLAGTDFVYYGYTF

v_call: TRBV7-7
j_call: TRBJ2-1
d_call: .
cdr3_aa: CASSLAGFGEQFF

v_call: TRBV19
j_call: TRBJ1-1
d_call: .
cdr3_aa: CASSITGMNTEAFF

v_call: TRBV9
j_call: TRBJ2-3
d_call: .
cdr3_aa: CASSVVVPPDTQYF

v_call: TRBV21-1
j_call: TRBJ1-6
d_call: .
cdr3_aa: CASSKGVDRRNSPLHF

v_call: TRBV6-5
j_call: TRBJ2-2
d_call: .
cdr3_aa: CASSYSTRGTGELFF

v_call: TRBV6-6
j_call: TRBJ1-2
d_call: .
cdr3_aa: CASSYSRRDSGYTF

v_call: TRBV6-5
j_call: TRBJ2-5
d_call: .
cdr3_aa: CASSLMGSAETQYF

v_call: TRBV7-2
j_call: TRBJ1-2
d_call: .
cdr3_aa: CASSSRGGAFYGYTF

v_call: TRBV12-3/TRBV12-4
j_call: TRBJ2-1
d_call: .
cdr3_aa: CASTPGTEQFF

v_call: TRBV4-3
j_call: TRBJ2-7
d_call: .
cdr3_aa: CASSQDPGPYEQYF

v_call: TRBV29-1
j_call: TRBJ1-1
d_call: .
cdr3_aa: CSVDPKGGGLHTEAFF

v_call: TRBV21-1
j_call: TRBJ2-4
d_call: .
cdr3_aa: CASSSPHPPGLADHAAKNIQYF

v_call: TRBV7-9
j_call: TRBJ2-4
d_call: .
cdr3_aa: CASRHPTELAKNIQYF

v_call: TRBV3-1/TRBV3-2
j_call: TRBJ2-7
d_call: TRBD2
cdr3_aa: CASSPQRGGFRYF

v_call: TRBV5-1
j_call: TRBJ1-2
d_call: TRBD1
cdr3_aa: CASSPVPGQGANGYTF

v_call: TRBV10-3
j_call: TRBJ2-1
d_call: .
cdr3_aa: CAITPGDSYNEQFF

v_call: TRBV28
j_call: TRBJ2-7
d_call: TRBD1
cdr3_aa: CASRPPGDSNEQYF

v_call: TRBV4-3
j_call: TRBJ1-3
d_call: .
cdr3_aa: CASSLSQHRPGNTIYF

v_call: TRBV4-1
j_call: TRBJ2-7
d_call: .
cdr3_aa: CASSQDYKLGQLGYEQYF

v_call: TRBV25-1
j_call: TRBJ1-2
d_call: .
cdr3_aa: CASSDDRRSYGYTF

v_call: TRBV10-1
j_call: TRBJ1-2
d_call: .
cdr3_aa: CASSESSESGGYTF

v_call: TRBV4-3
j_call: TRBJ1-5
d_call: .
cdr3_aa: CASSQDYGRRGPQHF

v_call: TRBV6-5
j_call: TRBJ2-5
d_call: TRBD2
cdr3_aa: CASRSLAGVQETQYF

v_call: TRBV27
j_call: TRBJ2-7
d_call: .
cdr3_aa: CASSLSATGIYEQYF

v_call: TRBV4-1
j_call: TRBJ2-1
d_call: .
cdr3_aa: CASSQESTYYNEQFF